The sequence of this T cell receptor beta chain was determined in a study of shared clonotypes between healthy human individuals. This clone was recorded only once. Some clones are missing from TCRdb's copy, which holds only in-frame ones; the method was immunoSEQ multiplex PCR. The table includes about 680,000 clones, around three quarters detected once. Sequencing input: memory CD4+ T cells sorted from blood. Described subset: CD45RA-negative fraction. The TCR sequence derives from a woman between 25 and 40 years old in good health.

CDR3 region: CASSIRQGPGGANVLTF. The CDR3 region has the DNA TGTGCCAGCAGCATACGACAGGGGCCCGGCGGGGCCAACGTCCTGACTTTC. The chain couples TRBV5-6 to TRBJ2-6; 8 positions agree with TRBD1. Trimming removed 4 bases from V and 4 bases from J; junction bases left unmatched: 10. The germline gives CDR1 SGHDT, CDR2 YYEEEE. The CDR3 runs to 17 residues.